One sample yielded the 3 T cell receptor beta chains listed below, sequenced in a study of Graves' ophthalmopathy and Graves' hyperthyroidism (dated by TCRdb to about 2018). This sample was sequenced with an Illumina HiSeq 2000. For repertoire sequencing, TCR beta CDR3 regions were amplified from RNA transcripts. The first round was an RT-PCR using HTBI primers with the Qiagen OneStep RT-PCR kit, and this first round was followed by a second-round multiplex PCR, then size selection and purification. The public sequencing data were trimmed at Q25 with fastp and processed into clonotypes with MiXCR by TCRdb, which kept only in-frame beta chains. Records with the same CDR3 protein are collapsed into one entry carrying the most frequent genes and DNA. Counted in this sample were approximately 1.2 million distinct CDR3 sequences; about 40% of them appeared once. The ten largest clones add up to around 10% of the sample.

Sequencing was carried out using peripheral blood or thyroid tissue (not recorded which). The origin of the receptors is an adult man with Graves' hyperthyroidism.

V is TRBV29-1 and J is TRBJ1-2; TRBD1 might be the D (5 bases). Trimming pared 7 bases from V and 4 bases from J, leaving 16 bases between. This CDR3 has 13 residues. Germline V lookup: CDR1 SQVTM, CDR2 ANQGSEA. CDR3 in amino acids: CSGVDGGIYGYTF. In DNA, the CDR3 is TGCAGCGGTGTGGACGGGGGAATCTATGGCTACACCTTC. The variable domain in full, completed from reference TRBV29-1 and TRBJ1-2, reads SAVISQKPSRDICQRGTSLTIQCQVDSQVTMMFWYRQQPGQSLTLIATANQGSEATYESGFVIDKFPISRPNLTFSTLTVSNMSPEDSSIYLCSGVDGGIYGYTFGSGTRLTVV.

V and J are TRBV25-1 and TRBJ2-1; 8 positions match TRBD2. With V trimmed by 6 bases and J by 0 bases, 4 bases remained unmatched. The CDR3 length is 15 residues. The germline V gene has CDR1 MGHDK and CDR2 SYGVNS. CDR3 DNA sequence: TGTGCCAGCAGCCCCAGCGGGGGCTCCTACAATGAGCAGTTCTTC. This codes for CASSPSGGSYNEQFF.

This clonotype was recorded many times. The V gene is TRBV19, the J gene TRBJ1-1; no definite D call. CDR1 is LNHDA and CDR2 is SQIVND in the germline V gene (reference sequence). Trimming stripped 4 bases from V and 10 bases from J, with 13 bases between. The CDR3 length is 12 residues. The CDR3 spells CASSNQATRAFF. The CDR3 coding sequence is TGTGCCAGTAGTAATCAGGCAACTCGAGCTTTCTTT.